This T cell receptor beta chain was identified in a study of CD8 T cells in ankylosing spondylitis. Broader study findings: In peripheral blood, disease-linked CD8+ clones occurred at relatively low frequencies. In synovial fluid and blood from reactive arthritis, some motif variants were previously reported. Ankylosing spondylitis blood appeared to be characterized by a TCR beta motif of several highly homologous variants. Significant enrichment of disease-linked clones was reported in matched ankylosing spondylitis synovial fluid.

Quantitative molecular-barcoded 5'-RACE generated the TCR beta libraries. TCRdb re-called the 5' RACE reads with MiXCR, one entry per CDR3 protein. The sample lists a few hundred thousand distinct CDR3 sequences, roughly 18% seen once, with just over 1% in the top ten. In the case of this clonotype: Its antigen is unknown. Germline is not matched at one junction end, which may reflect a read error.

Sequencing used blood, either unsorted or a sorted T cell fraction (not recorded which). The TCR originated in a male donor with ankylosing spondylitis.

In nucleotides, the CDR3 is TGTGCCACCAGCTTAGGTCAGGGCGGCACTGAAGCTTTCTTT. Translating it yields CATSLGQGGTEAFF. The V gene is TRBV7-9, the J gene TRBJ1-1; TRBD1 might be the D (5 bases). The CDR3 runs 14 residues. Looked up from germline, CDR1 is SEHNR and CDR2 is FQNEAQ (reference sequence).